The 18 T cell receptor beta chains listed next were all sequenced from one sample in a study of CXCR3-negative and CXCR3-positive naive CD8 T cells. In preparing the TRB cDNA libraries, 5' RACE with UMI labels was used. TCRdb reprocessed the 5' RACE reads, keeping one entry per CDR3 protein, no DNA. Across about 30,000 distinct CDR3 sequences, the top ten clones capture more than 8.5% of the sample. The sample consisted of memory CD8+ T cells from blood. Receptors were obtained from a human donor in good health. Some clones in this sample may be carry-over from other donors' samples.

The chain joins TRBV7-9 to TRBJ1-1. Germline V gene sequence: CDR1 SEHNR, CDR2 FQNEAQ (reference sequence). The CDR3 is 14 amino acids. CDR3: CASSPRALNTEAFF.

This chain joins TRBV4-3 and TRBJ1-1; TCRdb names TRBD1, which stays unverified in the absence of DNA. This CDR3 comprises 14 residues. Germline V gives CDR1 LGHNA, CDR2 YSLEER. This CDR3 reads CASKAGDSNTEAFF.

This chain uses TRBV5-1 with TRBJ2-7; with no DNA, the TCRdb D assignment of TRBD2 cannot be verified. Germline assignment: CDR1 SGHRS and CDR2 YFSETQ. The CDR3 is made up of 15 amino acids. CDR3 in amino acids: CASSSSPGSTYEQYF.

The V call is TRBV7-9, the J call TRBJ1-5. The CDR3 extends over 14 amino acids. CDR1 SEHNR and CDR2 FQNEAQ come from the germline V gene (reference sequence). The CDR3 region is CASSLGYSNQPQHF.

J is TRBJ2-1 and V is TRBV29-1; TCRdb names TRBD1, which stays unverified in the absence of DNA. Germline V CDR1 and CDR2: SQVTM, ANQGSEA. The CDR3 length is 17 residues. The CDR3 reads CSVDGTGGRGADNEQFF.

The genes are TRBV28 and TRBJ2-3; the TRBD1 assignment by TCRdb is unverifiable without DNA. This CDR3 has 13 residues. CDR1 and CDR2 (germline): MDHEN, SYDVKM. The CDR3 sequence: CASRRQGTDTQYF.

This clonotype is classed as medium-sized by frequency. The chain joins TRBV29-1 to TRBJ2-7; absent DNA, TCRdb's TRBD1 call cannot be checked. There are 14 residues in the CDR3. Germline V CDR1 and CDR2: SQVTM, ANQGSEA. Here the CDR3 reads CSVESPGVSYEQYF.

The rearrangement joins TRBV12-3 or TRBV12-4 to TRBJ2-3; as DNA is missing, the TRBD1 call by TCRdb cannot be tested. There are 16 residues in the CDR3. The CDR3: CASSLVGGPSTDTQYF.

The chain employs TRBV6-5 and TRBJ2-7; lacking DNA, the TRBD2 call made by TCRdb goes unchecked. CDR3 length: 14 amino acids. Germline V gives CDR1 MNHEY, CDR2 SVGAGI. CDR3 amino acids: CASSHGLALYEQYF.

The chain combines TRBV29-1 with TRBJ2-7; TCRdb's D gene call, TRBD1, goes unchecked for lack of DNA. Germline CDR1 and CDR2: SQVTM and ANQGSEA. This CDR3 has 13 amino acids. The CDR3 sequence is CSVETGPSYEQYF.

The rearrangement joins TRBV6-2 or TRBV6-3 to TRBJ1-1; the D gene TCRdb calls, TRBD1, cannot be checked with no DNA. The CDR3 is 13 residues long. The germline CDR1 and CDR2 sequences are MNHEY and SVGEGT. The CDR3 loop is CASSLGGLTEAFF.

The chain joins TRBV15 to TRBJ1-5; TCRdb returns TRBD1, unconfirmable since there is no DNA. The germline V gene encodes CDR1 LNHNV and CDR2 YYDKDF (reference sequence). CDR3 size: 17 residues. CDR3 protein: CATSGQGARGSNQPQHF.

This chain links TRBV19 with TRBJ2-6; TCRdb returns TRBD1, unconfirmable since there is no DNA. Germline V gives CDR1 LNHDA, CDR2 SQIVND (reference sequence). The CDR3 is made up of 13 amino acids. The CDR3 loop is CASWASGANVLTF.

The V gene is TRBV6-6, the J gene TRBJ2-1; TCRdb calls TRBD1, which cannot be checked without DNA. CDR1 and CDR2 (germline): MNHNY, SVGAGI (reference sequence). This CDR3 has 15 residues. The CDR3 loop reads CASSTRVPLYNEQFF.

The rearrangement uses TRBV6-6 and TRBJ2-7. Germline values: CDR1 MNHNY, CDR2 SVGAGI (reference sequence). The CDR3 is 12 amino acids. CDR3 region: CASSQDAYEQYF.

The chain employs TRBV5-5 and TRBJ2-5; TCRdb lists TRBD1, though no DNA is available to test this call. The CDR3 is 15 amino acids. The V gene's germline CDR1 is SGHKS and CDR2 YYEKEE (reference sequence). This CDR3 is CASSLRWDGEETQYF.

The chain couples TRBV6-6 to TRBJ1-2; TCRdb calls TRBD1, which cannot be checked without DNA. CDR1 is MNHNY, CDR2 SVGAGI, per germline (reference sequence). The length of the CDR3 is 17 residues. The CDR3 here is CASSYTPWQGADYGYTF.

This clonotype is labeled medium-sized (0.01 to 0.1%) based on frequency. CDR3 sequence: CASSQDGSWYNEQFF. The chain is built from TRBV4-3 and TRBJ2-1. Germline V gives CDR1 LGHNA, CDR2 YSLEER. The CDR3 length is 15 residues.